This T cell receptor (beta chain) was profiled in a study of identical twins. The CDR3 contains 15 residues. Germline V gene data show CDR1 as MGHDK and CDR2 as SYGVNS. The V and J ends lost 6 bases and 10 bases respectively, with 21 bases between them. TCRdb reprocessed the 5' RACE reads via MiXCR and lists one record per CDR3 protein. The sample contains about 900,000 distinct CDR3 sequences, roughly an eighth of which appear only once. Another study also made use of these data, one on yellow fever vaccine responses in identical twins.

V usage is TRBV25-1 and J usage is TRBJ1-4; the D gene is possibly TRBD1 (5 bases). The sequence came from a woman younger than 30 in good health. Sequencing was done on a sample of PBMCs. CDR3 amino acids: CASRSTRALGGKLFF. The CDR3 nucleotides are TGTGCCAGCAGGTCGACCCGGGCCCTCGGGGGAAAACTGTTTTTT. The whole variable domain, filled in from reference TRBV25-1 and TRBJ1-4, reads EADIYQTPRYLVIGTGKKITLECSQTMGHDKMYWYQQDPGMELHLIHYSYGVNSTEKGDLSSESTVSRIRTEHFPLTLESARPSHTSQYLCASRSTRALGGKLFFGSGTQLSVL.